The sequence of this T cell receptor (beta chain) was determined in a study of OX40 agonist ivuxolimab in advanced cancers. Repertoires were generated with immunoSEQ multiplex PCR, while TCRdb's copy carries only in-frame clones and drops some. The table includes more than 75,000 clones, 75% to 90% detected once. The CDR3 consists of 14 residues. The germline gives CDR1 LNHDA, CDR2 SQIVND (reference sequence). The V end was cut by 7 bases, the J end by 11 bases, with 21 bases between. The TCR sequence derives from an adult with an advanced solid tumor such as melanoma, head and neck, liver or kidney cancer. This sample comprised CD4+ or CD8+ T cells sorted from blood, obtained in a trial of the OX40 agonist ivuxolimab. V is TRBV19 and J is TRBJ2-1, with D perhaps TRBD2 (6 bases). The CDR3 DNA follows: TGTGCCAGTACCATCACTGCGGGAACCTTGCAGCAGTTCTTC. It encodes CASTITAGTLQQFF.